The 18 T cell receptor beta chains presented below share a single source sample, sequenced in a study of T cell responses to AZD1222 COVID-19 vaccine. Here immunoSEQ multiplex PCR was the method, and the copy in TCRdb shows in-frame clones only, minus some. The top ten clones hold roughly 1.1% of a sample with more than 100,000 clones, around 87% of them seen once. This material consisted of peripheral blood, taken on day 0 of AZD1222 vaccination. Source of these receptors: an adult in good health.

The CDR3 DNA reads as TGTGCCAGTAGCCCACAGGGGCCGAACACTGAAGCTTTCTTT. Translation: CASSPQGPNTEAFF. V gene TRBV19 combines with J gene TRBJ1-1, with 7 nucleotides matching TRBD1. CDR1 and CDR2 from the germline V gene are LNHDA and SQIVND (reference sequence). The CDR3 runs 14 residues. J was trimmed by 1 base and V by 6 bases; bases with no gene match: 5.

The rearrangement uses TRBV3-1 (or the pseudogene TRBV3-2) and TRBJ2-1; tentatively, D is TRBD1 or TRBD2 (5 bases each). V lost 5 bases, J lost 5 bases, and 31 bases lay in between. CDR3 length equals 20 residues. Germline V gene lookup returns CDR1 LGHDT and CDR2 YNNKEL (reference sequence). For the CDR3, the DNA is TGTGCCAGCAGCGGAAATCCCAAGGGACGCCGAGATAGGGCCAACAATGAGCAGTTCTTC. This encodes CASSGNPKGRRDRANNEQFF.

The chain combines TRBV7-6 with TRBJ1-1; TRBD1 matches 10 bases. Trimming removed 4 bases from V and 11 bases from J; junction bases left unmatched: 4. Germline V gene sequence: CDR1 SGHVS, CDR2 FNYEAQ. This CDR3 spans 12 amino acids. CDR3 nucleotide sequence: TGTGCCAGCAGCTCGACAGGGGGCCTGGCTTTCTTT. Residues: CASSSTGGLAFF.

This clone has a single count. The chain uses TRBV6-5 and TRBJ1-3, with D tentatively TRBD1 (5 bases). The CDR3 is made up of 13 amino acids. Trimming cost V 6 bases and J 4 bases, with 10 bases left between them. From germline, CDR1 is MNHEY and CDR2 SVGAGI. CDR3 loop: CASRMTEGNTIYF. The CDR3 nucleotides are TGTGCCAGCAGGATGACAGAAGGAAACACCATATATTTT.

The rearrangement joins TRBV5-4 to TRBJ2-2, with D possibly matching TRBD1 (6 bases). There are 12 residues in the CDR3. Germline CDR1 reads SGHNT; CDR2 reads YYREEE (reference sequence). V dropped 4 bases and J dropped 7 bases, with 8 bases sitting between them. The CDR3 DNA sequence: TGTGCCAGCAGCACGACAGGCGGGGAGCTGTTTTTT. This encodes CASSTTGGELFF.

This chain uses TRBV5-1 with TRBJ1-6; TRBD1 agrees at 10 bases. J gave up 1 base and V 4 bases, and 5 bases lay outside the gene matches. The CDR3 is made up of 17 amino acids. Germline V gene lookup returns CDR1 SGHRS and CDR2 YFSETQ. The CDR3 coding sequence is TGCGCCAGCAGCCCCATGGGACAGGGGTCCTATAATTCACCCCTCCACTTT. Translation gives CASSPMGQGSYNSPLHF.

The rearrangement uses TRBV10-3 and TRBJ2-3, with 9 bases that match TRBD1. Germline assignment: CDR1 ENHRY and CDR2 SYGVKD. Losses at the gene ends were 4 bases for V and 3 bases for J; bases not matched to a gene: 5. CDR3 length: 15 amino acids. CDR3 bases: TGTGCCATCAGTGCCCCGGGACAGGGAACAGATACGCAGTATTTT. Translation gives CAISAPGQGTDTQYF.

The V call is TRBV6-6, the J call TRBJ1-1; D remains ambiguous. The V end lost 8 bases, the J end lost 1 base, and 14 bases lay between the germline ends. CDR1 is MNHNY and CDR2 is SVGAGI in the germline V gene (reference sequence). CDR3 size: 14 residues. CDR3 region: CASGPLGRNTEAFF. The CDR3 nucleotides are TGTGCCAGCGGCCCGTTAGGGAGGAACACTGAAGCTTTCTTT.

The chain combines TRBV19 with TRBJ2-2, with D perhaps assigned TRBD1 or TRBD2 (5 bases each). Germline lookup yields CDR1 LNHDA and CDR2 SQIVND (reference sequence). Trimming removed 4 bases from V and 0 bases from J, with 18 bases in between. The CDR3 runs to 18 residues. The CDR3 loop reads CASSTSGTAYSNTGELFF. The CDR3 bases are TGTGCCAGTAGTACCTCCGGGACGGCATACTCGAACACCGGGGAGCTGTTTTTT.

This chain connects TRBV3-1 (or the pseudogene TRBV3-2) to TRBJ1-1; a possible D gene is TRBD1 (6 bases). This CDR3 is 15 amino acids long. Trimming took 4 bases from V and 3 from J, leaving 15 bases between them. The germline CDR1 and CDR2 sequences are LGHDT and YNNKEL (reference sequence). The CDR3 region has the DNA TGTGCCAGCAGCCGAAGGGGGGGTGGGGACACTGAAGCTTTCTTT. It yields the protein CASSRRGGGDTEAFF.

The chain recombines TRBV19 with TRBJ1-1; D not certain. From germline, CDR1 is LNHDA and CDR2 SQIVND (reference sequence). The V gene lost 0 bases and the J gene lost 2 bases, with 13 bases spanning the gap. This CDR3 is built from 16 residues. The CDR3 bases are TGTGCCAGTAGTATAGACTTAGTGGCAGGTAACACTGAAGCTTTCTTT. As protein: CASSIDLVAGNTEAFF.

This clone was seen a few times. The chain is built from TRBV15 and TRBJ2-1; D possibly corresponds to TRBD1 (5 bases). Between the trimmed V and J ends, which lost 5 bases and 0 bases, there was a span of 14 bases. The CDR3 runs 16 residues. CDR1 is LNHNV, CDR2 YYDKDF, per germline (reference sequence). The CDR3: CATSWFTGGSYNEQFF. The CDR3 coding sequence is TGTGCCACCAGCTGGTTTACAGGTGGCTCCTACAATGAGCAGTTCTTC.

The rearrangement links TRBV25-1 to TRBJ1-5, with TRBD1 matching 7 bases. The V segment lost 6 bases and the J segment 0 bases; nucleotides outside the gene matches: 11. The CDR3 runs to 17 residues. CDR1 MGHDK and CDR2 SYGVNS come from the germline V gene. The CDR3 sequence is CASRTGRGGYSNQPQHF. The DNA of the CDR3 is TGTGCCAGCAGGACAGGGCGGGGGGGATATAGCAATCAGCCCCAGCATTTT.

V usage is TRBV5-5 and J usage is TRBJ1-6; weak D call: TRBD1 (6 bases). Germline CDR1 and CDR2: SGHKS and YYEKEE (reference sequence). Trimming pared 1 base from V and 1 base from J, leaving 12 bases between. The CDR3 is 17 residues long. The CDR3 coding sequence is TGTGCCAGCAGCTTGAGGGGGACCGGGTCCTATAATTCACCCCTCCACTTT. This gives the protein CASSLRGTGSYNSPLHF.

V usage is TRBV3-1 (or the pseudogene TRBV3-2) and J usage is TRBJ1-2, with D perhaps TRBD1 (5 bases). Germline loops: CDR1 LGHDT, CDR2 YNNKEL (reference sequence). The germline V and J ends were trimmed by 0 bases and 1 base, with 24 bases remaining between them. This CDR3 is 20 amino acids long. The CDR3 region has the DNA TGTGCCAGCAGCCAAGATCGGCTTAGAGGGATTGGGGGTAGTAACTATGGCTACACCTTC. Translating gives CASSQDRLRGIGGSNYGYTF.

The chain is built from TRBV18 and TRBJ1-5; TRBD1 matches 7 bases. Germline V gene sequence: CDR1 KGHSH, CDR2 LQKENI. This CDR3 has 13 amino acids. V was pared by 8 bases and J by 7 bases, with 8 bases of the junction left unmatched. This CDR3 is CASRRQGGQPQHF. Here the CDR3 DNA reads TGTGCCAGCCGCCGACAGGGTGGCCAGCCCCAGCATTTT.

The V gene is TRBV7-9, the J gene TRBJ2-7; D is unresolved. The CDR3 totals 13 residues. Germline lookup yields CDR1 SEHNR and CDR2 FQNEAQ (reference sequence). Trimming shortened V by 1 base and J by 3 bases, and 7 bases separated the two germline ends. DNA for the CDR3: TGTGCCAGCAGCTTAGGTTCAATCTACGAGCAGTACTTC. The encoded protein is CASSLGSIYEQYF.

This clone was seen a single time. The CDR3: CASSDSAGTSTDTQYF. In nucleotides, the CDR3 is TGTGCCAGCAGTGACTCGGCGGGGACTAGCACAGATACGCAGTATTTT. This chain connects TRBV6-4 to TRBJ2-3; the D gene is possibly TRBD2 (6 bases). This CDR3 region has 16 residues. Between the trimmed V and J ends, which lost 0 bases and 0 bases, there was a span of 10 bases. CDR1 and CDR2 from the germline V gene are MRHNA and SNTAGT.